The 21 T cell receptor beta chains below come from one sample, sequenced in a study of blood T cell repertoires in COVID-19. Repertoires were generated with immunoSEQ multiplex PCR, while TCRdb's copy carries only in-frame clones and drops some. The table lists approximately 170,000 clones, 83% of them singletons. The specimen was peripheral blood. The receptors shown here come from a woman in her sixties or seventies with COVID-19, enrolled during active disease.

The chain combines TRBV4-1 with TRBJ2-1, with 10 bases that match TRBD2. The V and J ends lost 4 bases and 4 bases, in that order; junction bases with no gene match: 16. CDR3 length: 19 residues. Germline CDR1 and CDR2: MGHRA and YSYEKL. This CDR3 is CASSLGVGQLAGSYNEQFF. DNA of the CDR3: TGCGCCAGCAGCCTTGGCGTGGGCCAACTAGCGGGATCTTACAATGAGCAGTTCTTC.

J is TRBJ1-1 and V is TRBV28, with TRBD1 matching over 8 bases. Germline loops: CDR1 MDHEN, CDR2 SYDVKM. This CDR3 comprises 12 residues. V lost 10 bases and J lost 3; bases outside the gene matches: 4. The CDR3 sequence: CATWDRYTEAFF. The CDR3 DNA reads TGTGCCACCTGGGACAGGTACACTGAAGCTTTCTTT. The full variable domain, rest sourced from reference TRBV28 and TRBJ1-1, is DVKVTQSSRYLVKRTGEKVFLECVQDMDHENMFWYRQDPGLGLRLIYFSYDVKMKEKGDIPEGYSVSREKKERFSLILESASTNQTSMYLCATWDRYTEAFFGQGTRLTVV.

CDR3 protein: CASSGRQGDLEGQYF. CDR3 nucleotide sequence: TGTGCCAGCAGTGGTCGACAGGGGGATCTTGAGGGGCAGTACTTC. J is TRBJ2-7 and V is TRBV25-1, with TRBD1 matching 9 bases. The germline V gene encodes CDR1 MGHDK and CDR2 SYGVNS. J was trimmed by 9 bases and V by 4 bases; bases with no gene match: 13. The CDR3 consists of 15 residues.

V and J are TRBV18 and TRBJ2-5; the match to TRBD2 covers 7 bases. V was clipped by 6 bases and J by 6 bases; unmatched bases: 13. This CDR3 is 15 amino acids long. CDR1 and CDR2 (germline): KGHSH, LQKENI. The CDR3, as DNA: TGTGCCAGCTCCTCCGCCCTCGGGGGGTTGCAGACCCAGTACTTC. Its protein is CASSSALGGLQTQYF.

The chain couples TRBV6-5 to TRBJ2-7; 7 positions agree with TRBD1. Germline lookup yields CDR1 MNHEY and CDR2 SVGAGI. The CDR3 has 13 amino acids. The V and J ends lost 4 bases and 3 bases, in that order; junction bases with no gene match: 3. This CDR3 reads CASSWDRDYEQYF. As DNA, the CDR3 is TGTGCCAGCAGTTGGGACAGAGACTACGAGCAGTACTTC.

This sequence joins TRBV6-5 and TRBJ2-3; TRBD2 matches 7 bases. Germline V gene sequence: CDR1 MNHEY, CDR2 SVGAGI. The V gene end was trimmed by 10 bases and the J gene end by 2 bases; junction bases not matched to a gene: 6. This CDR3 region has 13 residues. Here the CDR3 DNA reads TGTGCCATCGGACTAGGATTCACAGATACGCAGTATTTT. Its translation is CAIGLGFTDTQYF.

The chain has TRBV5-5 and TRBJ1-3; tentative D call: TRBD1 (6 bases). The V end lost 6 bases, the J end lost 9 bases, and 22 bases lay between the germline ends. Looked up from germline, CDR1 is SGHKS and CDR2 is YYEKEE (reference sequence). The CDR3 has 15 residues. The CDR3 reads CASTPRGAEVGTIYF. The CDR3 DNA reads TGTGCCAGCACCCCGCGGGGGGCCGAGGTGGGCACCATATATTTT.

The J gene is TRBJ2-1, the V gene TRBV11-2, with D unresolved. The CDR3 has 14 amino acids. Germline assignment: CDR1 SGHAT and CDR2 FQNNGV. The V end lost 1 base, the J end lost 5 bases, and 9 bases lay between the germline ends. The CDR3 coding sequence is TGTGCCAGCAGCTTAGTCCGACTTGACAATGAGCAGTTCTTC. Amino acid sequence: CASSLVRLDNEQFF.

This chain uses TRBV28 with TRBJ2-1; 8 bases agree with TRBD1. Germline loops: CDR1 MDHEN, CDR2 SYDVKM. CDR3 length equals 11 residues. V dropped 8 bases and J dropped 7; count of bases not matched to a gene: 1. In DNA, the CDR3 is TGTGCCAGCCAGGGGGCGAATGAGCAGTTCTTC. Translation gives CASQGANEQFF.

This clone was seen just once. CDR3 sequence reads: CASSELAYNEQFF. The CDR3 nucleotides are TGTGCCAGCAGCGAACTAGCGTACAATGAGCAGTTCTTC. The chain links TRBV6-2 or TRBV6-3 to TRBJ2-1, with 7 nucleotides matching TRBD2. The junction had 3 bases not matched to a gene; V was cut back by 6 bases and J by 4 bases. The germline CDR1 and CDR2 sequences are MNHEY and SVGEGT. The CDR3 spans 13 residues.

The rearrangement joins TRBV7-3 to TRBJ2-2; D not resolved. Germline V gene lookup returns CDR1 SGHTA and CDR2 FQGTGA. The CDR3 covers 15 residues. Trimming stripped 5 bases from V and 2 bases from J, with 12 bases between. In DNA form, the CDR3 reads TGTGCCAGCAGCCCTTATCAACTAAACACCGGGGAGCTGTTTTTT. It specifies CASSPYQLNTGELFF.

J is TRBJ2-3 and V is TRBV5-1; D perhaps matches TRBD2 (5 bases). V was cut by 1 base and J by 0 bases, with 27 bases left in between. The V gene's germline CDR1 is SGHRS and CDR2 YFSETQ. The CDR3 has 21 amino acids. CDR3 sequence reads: CASSLLLPGVAMAYSTDTQYF. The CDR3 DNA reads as TGCGCCAGCAGCTTGTTGTTGCCCGGTGTAGCGATGGCTTACAGCACAGATACGCAGTATTTT. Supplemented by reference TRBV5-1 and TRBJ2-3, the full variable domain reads KAGVTQTPRYLIKTRGQQVTLSCSPISGHRSVSWYQQTPGQGLQFLFEYFSETQRNKGNFPGRFSGRQFSNSRSEMNVSTLELGDSALYLCASSLLLPGVAMAYSTDTQYFGPGTRLTVL.

The CDR3 loop is CATSDPTSGGSYNEQFF. DNA of the CDR3: TGTGCCACCAGTGACCCTACTAGCGGGGGCTCCTACAATGAGCAGTTCTTC. J is TRBJ2-1 and V is TRBV24-1, with 11 bases identical to TRBD2. V shed 4 bases and J 0 bases; nucleotides not matched to a gene: 4. Germline V gives CDR1 KGHDR, CDR2 SFDVKD. The CDR3 extends over 17 amino acids.

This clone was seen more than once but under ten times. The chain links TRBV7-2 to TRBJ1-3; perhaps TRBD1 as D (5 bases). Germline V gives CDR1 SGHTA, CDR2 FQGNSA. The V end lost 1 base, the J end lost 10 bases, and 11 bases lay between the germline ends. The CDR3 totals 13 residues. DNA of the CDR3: TGTGCCAGCAGCTTAGGCCCTCCAGGGACCATATATTTT. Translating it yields CASSLGPPGTIYF.

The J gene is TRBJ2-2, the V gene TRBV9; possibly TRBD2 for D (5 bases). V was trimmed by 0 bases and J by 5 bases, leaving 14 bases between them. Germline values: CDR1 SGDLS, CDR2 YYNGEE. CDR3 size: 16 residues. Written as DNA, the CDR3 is TGTGCCAGCAGCGTAGGAGGGCGCCAAGGGACCGGGGAGCTGTTTTTT. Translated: CASSVGGRQGTGELFF.

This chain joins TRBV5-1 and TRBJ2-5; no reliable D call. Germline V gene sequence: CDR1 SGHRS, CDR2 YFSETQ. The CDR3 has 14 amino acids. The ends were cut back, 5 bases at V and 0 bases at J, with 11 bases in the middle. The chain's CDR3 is CASRGRSNQETQYF. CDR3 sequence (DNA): TGCGCCAGCAGGGGCAGGTCGAACCAAGAGACCCAGTACTTC.

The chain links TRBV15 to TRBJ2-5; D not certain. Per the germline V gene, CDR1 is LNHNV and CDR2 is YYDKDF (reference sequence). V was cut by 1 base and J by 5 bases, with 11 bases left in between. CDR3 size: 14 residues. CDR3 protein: CATSRGPGWETQYF. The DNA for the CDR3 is TGTGCCACCAGCAGAGGTCCAGGCTGGGAGACCCAGTACTTC.

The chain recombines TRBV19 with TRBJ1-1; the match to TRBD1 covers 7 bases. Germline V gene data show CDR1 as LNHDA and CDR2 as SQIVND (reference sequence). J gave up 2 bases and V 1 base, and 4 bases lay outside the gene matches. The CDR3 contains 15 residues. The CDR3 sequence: CASSIAGTDNTEAFF. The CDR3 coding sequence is TGTGCCAGTAGTATAGCCGGGACAGATAACACTGAAGCTTTCTTT.

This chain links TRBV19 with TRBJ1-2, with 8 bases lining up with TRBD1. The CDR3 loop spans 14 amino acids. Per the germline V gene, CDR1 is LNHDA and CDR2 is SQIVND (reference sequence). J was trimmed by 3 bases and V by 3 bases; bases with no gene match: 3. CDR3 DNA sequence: TGTGCCAGTAGTATCCAACAGGGGGACTATGGCTACACCTTC. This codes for CASSIQQGDYGYTF.

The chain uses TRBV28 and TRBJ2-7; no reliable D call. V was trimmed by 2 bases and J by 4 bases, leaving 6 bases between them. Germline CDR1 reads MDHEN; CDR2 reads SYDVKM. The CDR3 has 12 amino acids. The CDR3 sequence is CASSLGRYEQYF. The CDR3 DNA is TGTGCCAGCAGTTTAGGCCGTTACGAGCAGTACTTC.

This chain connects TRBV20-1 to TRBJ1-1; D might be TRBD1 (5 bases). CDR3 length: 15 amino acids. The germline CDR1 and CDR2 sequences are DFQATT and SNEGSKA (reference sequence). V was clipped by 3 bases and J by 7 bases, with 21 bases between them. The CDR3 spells CSASSPPRAVGEAFF. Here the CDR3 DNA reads TGCAGTGCTAGTTCACCTCCCAGGGCGGTGGGTGAAGCTTTCTTT.